This T cell receptor beta chain appears in the sequencing data of a study of blood T cell repertoires in COVID-19. A COVID-19 case had been met by exposed participants during the 2 weeks before study entry. This clone was found a few times. Trimming stripped 7 bases from V and 7 bases from J, with 17 bases between. Germline V lookup: CDR1 SGHDT, CDR2 YYEEEE. The CDR3 runs to 14 residues. Measured with immunoSEQ multiplex PCR; TCRdb has only the in-frame clones, and not every one. The repertoire holds about 320,000 clones, with more than 85% as singletons. Sequences were obtained from PBMCs or T cells enriched from blood (not recorded which). The chain links TRBV5-6 to TRBJ1-4, with D unclear. The receptor was isolated from a woman in her twenties or thirties who had been exposed to COVID-19. CDR3 residues: CASGYTQSGEKLFF. CDR3 coding DNA: TGTGCCAGCGGGTACACCCAAAGCGGTGAAAAACTGTTTTTT.